Shown below are 27 T cell receptor beta chains from a single sample sequenced in a study of OX40 agonist ivuxolimab in advanced cancers. Measured with immunoSEQ multiplex PCR; TCRdb has only the in-frame clones, and not every one. The profile shows approximately 69,000 clones, nearly 90% of them singletons. The sequencing used CD4+ or CD8+ T cells sorted from blood, collected in a trial of the OX40 agonist ivuxolimab. All receptors come from an adult with an advanced solid tumor such as melanoma, head and neck, liver or kidney cancer.

This chain joins TRBV5-4 and TRBJ2-5, with 8 positions matching TRBD1. The CDR3 extends over 14 amino acids. Germline CDR1 is SGHNT and CDR2 is YYREEE (reference sequence). Trimming cost V 4 bases and J 5 bases; bases outside gene matches: 7. As DNA, the CDR3 is TGTGCCAGCAGCACGAGACAGGGGTCGGAGACCCAGTACTTC. Amino acid sequence: CASSTRQGSETQYF.

The rearrangement uses TRBV11-3 and TRBJ2-7, with 9 bases identical to TRBD1. The V gene end was trimmed by 1 base and the J gene end by 5 bases; junction bases not matched to a gene: 12. Germline-derived CDR1 and CDR2 are SGHNT and YENEEA. The CDR3 loop spans 17 amino acids. The CDR3 reads CASSLVVGTGNTHEQYF. The CDR3 coding sequence is TGTGCCAGCAGCTTAGTGGTGGGGACAGGGAACACCCACGAGCAGTACTTC.

V gene TRBV2 combines with J gene TRBJ2-4; a weak D match, TRBD1 (6 bases). Trimming stripped 1 base from V and 2 bases from J, with 9 bases between. The germline V gene encodes CDR1 SNHLY and CDR2 FYNNEI. The CDR3 consists of 15 residues. The CDR3 protein is CASSEEGVTKNIQYF. As DNA, the CDR3 is TGTGCCAGCAGTGAAGAGGGGGTGACCAAAAACATTCAGTACTTC.

CDR3 sequence: CASSLRTSGRDEQYF. The CDR3 region has the DNA TGTGCCAGCAGTTTAAGGACTAGCGGGAGGGACGAGCAGTACTTC. The rearrangement joins TRBV27 to TRBJ2-7; the match to TRBD2 covers 15 bases. V trimming: 2 bases; J trimming: 5 bases; junction bases outside the gene matches: 1. The CDR3 has 15 amino acids. The germline CDR1 and CDR2 sequences are MNHEY and SMNVEV (reference sequence).

V usage is TRBV9 and J usage is TRBJ1-6; 8 bases are a match to TRBD1. This CDR3 comprises 14 residues. With 5 bases clipped from V and 13 bases from J, the junction kept 11 bases outside the gene matches. Germline V gene data show CDR1 as SGDLS and CDR2 as YYNGEE. CDR3 sequence (DNA): TGTGCCAGCAGACCGACCGGGACAGGCGGGCCCCTCCACTTT. Its translation: CASRPTGTGGPLHF.

The V and J genes are TRBV18 and TRBJ2-3; possibly TRBD1 or TRBD2 for D (5 bases each). The CDR3 is 14 amino acids. Trimming removed 5 bases at V and 3 bases at J, with 12 bases between. Per germline, CDR1 KGHSH and CDR2 LQKENI. In DNA, the CDR3 is TGTGCCAGCTCAAGCTCCGGGACGACAGATACGCAGTATTTT. Translated: CASSSSGTTDTQYF.

The CDR3 here is CASSLPQGGYTF. As DNA, the CDR3 is TGTGCCAGCAGTTTACCGCAAGGTGGCTACACCTTC. This chain links TRBV28 with TRBJ1-2; D is ambiguous. This CDR3 region has 12 residues. Germline V CDR1 and CDR2: MDHEN, SYDVKM. The V end was cut by 2 bases, the J end by 7 bases, with 8 bases between.

Here the CDR3 DNA reads TGTGCCAGCAGTGAACTTGCCGGGGAGCTGTTTTTT. Translated, it gives CASSELAGELFF. The rearrangement links TRBV2 to TRBJ2-2, with D uncertain. CDR1 and CDR2 (germline): SNHLY, FYNNEI. Deletions cut 2 bases from V and 6 bases from J, with 4 bases between. The CDR3 runs to 12 residues.

The gene calls are TRBV6-6 and TRBJ2-7; D may be TRBD1 (6 bases). CDR1 is MNHNY and CDR2 is SVGAGI in the germline V gene (reference sequence). V was shortened by 7 bases and J by 2 bases, with 9 bases between the two germline ends. This CDR3 region has 12 residues. In DNA form, the CDR3 reads TGTGCCAGCAATCCAGGGGCCTACGAGCAGTACTTC. It codes for CASNPGAYEQYF.

This sequence joins TRBV5-6 and TRBJ2-2, with 8 bases fitting TRBD2. Germline V gene lookup returns CDR1 SGHDT and CDR2 YYEEEE. V dropped 1 base and J dropped 5; count of bases not matched to a gene: 7. The CDR3 is 16 amino acids. CDR3 amino acids: CASSLLSGGKTGELFF. The CDR3, as DNA: TGTGCCAGCAGCTTGCTTTCGGGAGGGAAGACCGGGGAGCTGTTTTTT.

V is TRBV11-2 and J is TRBJ2-1; D perhaps matches TRBD1 (5 bases). CDR1 and CDR2 (germline): SGHAT, FQNNGV. The CDR3 is 12 residues long. V lost 0 bases and J 11 bases, leaving 8 bases between the germline ends. As DNA, the CDR3 is TGTGCCAGCAGCTTAGACAGGGCTAAGCAGTTCTTC. This gives the protein CASSLDRAKQFF.

The rearrangement links TRBV18 to TRBJ1-1, with D tentatively TRBD1 (5 bases). The germline CDR1 and CDR2 sequences are KGHSH and LQKENI. V was cut by 1 base and J by 4 bases, with 10 bases left in between. This CDR3 spans 14 amino acids. The CDR3 coding sequence is TGTGCCAGCTCACCACGCAGGGATGGCACTGAAGCTTTCTTT. Its translation is CASSPRRDGTEAFF.

CDR3 nucleotide sequence: TGTGCCAGCAGCGCGCTCCTGGGAAGCGGGAGTTCCTACGAGCAGTACTTC. Its protein is CASSALLGSGSSYEQYF. The rearrangement links TRBV11-3 to TRBJ2-7, with TRBD2 matching over 8 bases. Germline lookup yields CDR1 SGHNT and CDR2 YENEEA. J lost 1 base, V lost 5 bases, and 13 bases had no gene match. The CDR3 covers 17 residues. Supplemented by reference TRBV11-3 and TRBJ2-7, the full variable domain reads EAGVVQSPRYKIIEKKQPVAFWCNPISGHNTLYWYLQNLGQGPELLIRYENEEAVDDSQLPKDRFSAERLKGVDSTLKIQPAELGDSAVYLCASSALLGSGSSYEQYFGPGTRLTVT.

The chain couples TRBV5-6 to TRBJ2-2; TRBD2 matches 14 bases. V shed 4 bases, J shed 6 bases, and the junction held 2 bases outside the gene matches. Germline loops: CDR1 SGHDT, CDR2 YYEEEE. CDR3 length equals 15 residues. The CDR3 DNA is TGTGCCAGCAGCGAGGGACTAGCGGGAGCCGGGGAGCTGTTTTTT. This gives the protein CASSEGLAGAGELFF.

The chain has TRBV5-1 and TRBJ1-5; unclear D gene. V was clipped by 4 bases and J by 0 bases, with 11 bases between them. Germline V gene sequence: CDR1 SGHRS, CDR2 YFSETQ. The CDR3 is 15 amino acids. The CDR3 sequence is CASSPAGFSNQPQHF. The CDR3 DNA reads TGCGCCAGCAGCCCGGCGGGTTTTAGCAATCAGCCCCAGCATTTT.

The J gene is TRBJ2-7, the V gene TRBV15; 7 bases are a match to TRBD1. Germline V gene sequence: CDR1 LNHNV, CDR2 YYDKDF (reference sequence). The CDR3 runs to 14 residues. Trimming took 0 bases from V and 5 from J; bases not matched to a gene: 4. The CDR3: CATSRDATGNEQYF. CDR3 sequence (DNA): TGTGCCACCAGCAGAGATGCGACAGGGAACGAGCAGTACTTC.

The chain links TRBV18 to TRBJ1-1; weak D call: TRBD1 (5 bases). The V end was cut by 6 bases, the J end by 4 bases, with 24 bases between. The CDR3 extends over 17 amino acids. Germline V gives CDR1 KGHSH, CDR2 LQKENI. In DNA, the CDR3 is TGTGCCAGCTCGAGGGGAGTGGGACTCACGCGTGGCACTGAAGCTTTCTTT. Its translation is CASSRGVGLTRGTEAFF.

This chain uses TRBV10-2 with TRBJ2-3; TRBD2 matches 8 bases. In germline, CDR1 is WSHSY, CDR2 SAAADI. Trimming at V came to 4 bases and at J to 2 bases, leaving 5 bases not matched to a gene. CDR3 size: 15 residues. The CDR3 is CASSVLAGSTDTQYF. CDR3 coding DNA: TGCGCCAGCAGTGTTCTAGCGGGTTCCACAGATACGCAGTATTTT.

This clone has just a few counts. The chain combines TRBV13 with TRBJ1-1; D gene ambiguous. The CDR3 runs to 12 residues. The ends were cut back, 0 bases at V and 10 bases at J, with 9 bases in the middle. Germline CDR1 reads PRHDT; CDR2 reads FYEKMQ (reference sequence). CDR3 loop: CASSLGVMGAFF. The CDR3 DNA reads TGTGCCAGCAGCTTAGGCGTGATGGGAGCTTTCTTT.

J is TRBJ1-2 and V is TRBV19; possibly TRBD1 for D (6 bases). This CDR3 is built from 14 residues. The ends were cut back, 6 bases at V and 4 bases at J, with 15 bases in the middle. CDR1 and CDR2 from the germline V gene are LNHDA and SQIVND (reference sequence). CDR3 loop: CASRLQGNSYGYTF. The CDR3 DNA is TGTGCCAGTAGGTTACAGGGAAACTCCTATGGCTACACCTTC.

The rearrangement links TRBV2 to TRBJ2-1; 13 bases line up with TRBD2. Per the germline V gene, CDR1 is SNHLY and CDR2 is FYNNEI. The J segment lost 8 bases and the V segment lost 2 bases, leaving 3 bases of the junction unmatched. CDR3 length equals 15 residues. Here the CDR3 reads CASSERTSGSDEQFF. DNA of the CDR3: TGTGCCAGCAGTGAAAGGACTAGCGGGAGTGATGAGCAGTTCTTC.

This chain joins TRBV2 and TRBJ1-1; unclear D gene. The length of the CDR3 is 13 residues. Per the germline V gene, CDR1 is SNHLY and CDR2 is FYNNEI. Between the trimmed V and J ends, which lost 8 bases and 1 base, there was a span of 11 bases. As DNA, the CDR3 is TGTGCCAGCCTCAAGGATCAGAACACTGAAGCTTTCTTT. Translating gives CASLKDQNTEAFF.

This sequence joins TRBV5-1 and TRBJ2-1; perhaps D is TRBD1 or TRBD2 (5 bases each). CDR1 is SGHRS, CDR2 YFSETQ, per germline. The CDR3 has 17 residues. Trimming took 4 bases from V and 0 from J, leaving 17 bases between them. Here the CDR3 reads CASSHTSGGTSYNEQFF. In nucleotides, the CDR3 is TGCGCCAGCAGCCACACTTCTGGGGGAACCTCCTACAATGAGCAGTTCTTC. Full variable domain (rest looked up from reference TRBV5-1 and TRBJ2-1): KAGVTQTPRYLIKTRGQQVTLSCSPISGHRSVSWYQQTPGQGLQFLFEYFSETQRNKGNFPGRFSGRQFSNSRSEMNVSTLELGDSALYLCASSHTSGGTSYNEQFFGPGTRLTVL.

The chain recombines TRBV11-2 with TRBJ2-2; D might be TRBD1 or TRBD2, each matching 5 bases. The CDR3 loop spans 15 amino acids. The V and J ends lost 1 base and 1 base respectively, with 7 bases between them. In germline, CDR1 is SGHAT, CDR2 FQNNGV. The CDR3 loop is CASSLGGKNTGELFF. In nucleotides, the CDR3 is TGTGCCAGCAGCTTAGGGGGGAAGAACACCGGGGAGCTGTTTTTT.

This chain links TRBV27 with TRBJ1-5; D is perhaps TRBD1 (5 bases). CDR1 and CDR2 (germline): MNHEY, SMNVEV (reference sequence). Trimming removed 2 bases at V and 0 bases at J, with 11 bases between. The CDR3 runs to 16 residues. CDR3 loop: CASSLTKTVSNQPQHF. CDR3 nucleotides: TGTGCCAGCAGTTTAACCAAGACAGTTAGCAATCAGCCCCAGCATTTT.

The rearrangement links TRBV28 to TRBJ1-5; 7 bases are a match to TRBD1. The V segment lost 6 bases and the J segment 7 bases; nucleotides outside the gene matches: 12. Germline V gives CDR1 MDHEN, CDR2 SYDVKM. The CDR3 covers 15 residues. The CDR3 nucleotides read TGTGCCAGCAGATCACCAGGACAGGTGTACCAGCCCCAGCATTTT. It codes for CASRSPGQVYQPQHF.

This clone is termed medium-sized. The CDR3 loop is CASSPMKWPSGSYEQYF. The CDR3 region has the DNA TGCGCCAGCAGCCCGATGAAGTGGCCTAGCGGGAGTTACGAGCAGTACTTC. This rearrangement joins TRBV4-3 to TRBJ2-7; 10 bases are shared with TRBD2. This CDR3 is built from 17 residues. The junction had 13 bases not matched to a gene; V was cut back by 4 bases and J by 4 bases. The germline CDR1 and CDR2 sequences are LGHNA and YSLEER.